The 15 T cell receptor beta chains given below trace back to one sample, sequenced in a study of blood T cell repertoires in COVID-19. Profiling relied on immunoSEQ multiplex PCR, and the TCRdb table lists in-frame clones only, not all of them. The profile covers roughly 380,000 clones, with 70% to 85% appearing a single time and approximately 1% taken by the ten largest. The sequenced material came from peripheral blood. These receptors were obtained from a human donor with acute or convalescent COVID-19. The donor label of this sample is uncertain.

This rearrangement joins TRBV15 to TRBJ1-4; no clear D gene. Germline values: CDR1 LNHNV, CDR2 YYDKDF (reference sequence). This CDR3 spans 16 amino acids. V was trimmed by 0 bases and J by 8 bases, leaving 16 bases between them. CDR3 protein: CATSRDYALMSEKLFF. The CDR3 region has the DNA TGTGCCACCAGCAGAGATTATGCGTTAATGAGCGAAAAACTGTTTTTT.

The chain is built from TRBV6-2 or TRBV6-3 and TRBJ2-7; no reliable D call. V gave up 5 bases and J gave up 6 bases, with 11 bases separating them. The germline CDR1 and CDR2 sequences are MNHEY and SVGEGT. The CDR3 consists of 12 residues. Here the CDR3 reads CASSRRLGEQYF. The CDR3 region has the DNA TGTGCCAGCAGTCGGAGATTGGGCGAGCAGTACTTC.

V is TRBV14 and J is TRBJ2-1; tentatively, D is TRBD1 (6 bases). V lost 4 bases, J lost 0 bases, and 10 bases lay in between. Germline lookup yields CDR1 SGHDN and CDR2 FVKESK. This CDR3 is 15 amino acids long. The CDR3 sequence is CASSRTGSSYNEQFF. CDR3 DNA: TGTGCCAGCAGCCGAACAGGGAGCTCCTACAATGAGCAGTTCTTC.

This chain uses TRBV4-1 with TRBJ2-1, with 8 bases fitting TRBD1. This CDR3 has 16 residues. V lost 6 bases to trimming and J lost 5 bases; unmatched junction nucleotides: 12. The germline CDR1 and CDR2 sequences are MGHRA and YSYEKL. The CDR3 coding sequence is TGCGCCAGCAGGGGGCTCAGGGGGCATCGGGACAATGAGCAGTTCTTC. Its translation is CASRGLRGHRDNEQFF.

The chain uses TRBV18 and TRBJ2-1; 10 bases map to TRBD2. The J segment lost 8 bases and the V segment lost 5 bases, leaving 6 bases of the junction unmatched. This CDR3 has 14 residues. CDR1 is KGHSH, CDR2 LQKENI, per germline. Here the CDR3 reads CASSGLAGAHEQFF. The DNA of the CDR3 is TGTGCCAGCTCAGGGCTAGCGGGAGCTCATGAGCAGTTCTTC.

This clone was detected only once. V and J are TRBV7-6 and TRBJ2-6, with unresolved D. Deletions cut 1 base from V and 4 bases from J, with 11 bases between. Germline V gives CDR1 SGHVS, CDR2 FNYEAQ. This CDR3 is 16 amino acids long. CDR3 in amino acids: CASSLDSAAGANVLTF. The DNA of the CDR3 is TGTGCCAGCAGCTTAGACTCTGCGGCGGGGGCCAACGTCCTGACTTTC.

The rearrangement links TRBV7-6 to TRBJ1-4; D perhaps matches TRBD1 (6 bases). The CDR3 is made up of 14 amino acids. Trimming took off 3 bases at V and 7 bases at J, with 12 bases between the two ends. Germline CDR1 SGHVS, CDR2 FNYEAQ. The CDR3 sequence: CASSFGTSGEKLFF. The CDR3 DNA reads as TGTGCCAGCAGCTTCGGGACATCGGGTGAAAAACTGTTTTTT.

The chain joins TRBV20-1 to TRBJ2-7; D may be TRBD1 or TRBD2 (6 bases each). CDR1 is DFQATT and CDR2 is SNEGSKA in the germline V gene (reference sequence). V was trimmed by 3 bases and J by 0 bases, leaving 15 bases between them. This CDR3 spans 15 amino acids. Here the CDR3 DNA reads TGCAGTGCTAGTGGAGGGGGTCTTAGCTCCTACGAGCAGTACTTC. Protein sequence: CSASGGGLSSYEQYF.

Ten or more counts support this clone. The chain carries TRBV14 and TRBJ2-7; perhaps TRBD1 as D (5 bases). CDR1 and CDR2 from the germline V gene are SGHDN and FVKESK. The germline V and J ends were trimmed by 3 bases and 12 bases, with 21 bases remaining between them. The CDR3 length is 14 residues. CDR3 in amino acids: CASSHPVLQGPPYF. DNA for the CDR3: TGTGCCAGCAGCCACCCGGTTCTCCAGGGCCCACCGTACTTC.

V is TRBV2 and J is TRBJ2-5; a weak D match, TRBD1 (6 bases). Germline values: CDR1 SNHLY, CDR2 FYNNEI. V was clipped by 4 bases and J by 5 bases, with 17 bases between them. This CDR3 has 15 residues. The CDR3 spells CASSVRTVVSETQYF. The CDR3 DNA reads as TGTGCCAGCAGTGTGCGGACAGTTGTTTCGGAGACCCAGTACTTC.

V gene TRBV10-2 combines with J gene TRBJ1-2, with 9 bases aligning to TRBD1. The CDR3 spans 15 residues. Germline V gene data show CDR1 as WSHSY and CDR2 as SAAADI. The trim removed 6 bases at V and 1 base at J, leaving 6 bases unmatched. The CDR3 bases are TGCGCCAGCAGCTCAACAGGGGGCGGTAACTATGGCTACACCTTC. It yields the protein CASSSTGGGNYGYTF.

The CDR3 here is CASSYAGSSPPEQYF. CDR3 in DNA: TGTGCCAGCAGTTACGCCGGGAGCAGCCCACCCGAGCAGTACTTC. The chain is built from TRBV6-2 or TRBV6-3 and TRBJ2-7; TRBD2 might be the D (6 bases). From germline, CDR1 is MNHEY and CDR2 SVGEGT. This CDR3 comprises 15 residues. Trimming removed 2 bases at V and 6 bases at J, with 17 bases between.

The V and J genes are TRBV30 and TRBJ1-2; D perhaps matches TRBD1 (6 bases). Trimming removed 3 bases at V and 7 bases at J, with 18 bases between. The CDR3 is 14 amino acids. The germline V gene encodes CDR1 GTSNPN and CDR2 SVGIG (reference sequence). CDR3 in DNA: TGTGCCTGGAGCGTGCAGGGGCAGCGATTTGGCTACACCTTC. Its protein is CAWSVQGQRFGYTF.

The chain uses TRBV6-6 and TRBJ1-1; TRBD1 is a possible D gene (6 bases). V lost 7 bases and J 5 bases, leaving 20 bases between the germline ends. The CDR3 runs 15 residues. CDR1 and CDR2 from the germline V gene are MNHNY and SVGAGI (reference sequence). The CDR3 reads CASTLGGALGTEAFF. In nucleotides, the CDR3 is TGTGCCAGCACCCTGGGGGGGGCGTTGGGAACTGAAGCTTTCTTT.

V and J are TRBV3-1 (or the pseudogene TRBV3-2) and TRBJ2-5, with D tentatively TRBD1 (6 bases). The CDR3 has 14 residues. The V end was cut by 5 bases, the J end by 5 bases, with 15 bases between. CDR1 LGHDT and CDR2 YNNKEL come from the germline V gene (reference sequence). CDR3 amino acids: CASSSYRVRETQYF. CDR3 bases: TGTGCCAGCAGCTCTTACAGGGTTAGGGAGACCCAGTACTTC.